A selection of T cell receptor beta chains follows, all from one sample in a study of T cell responses to AZD1222 COVID-19 vaccine. Using immunoSEQ multiplex PCR, the repertoire was profiled, and TCRdb retains in-frame clones only, with some absent. The table includes 95,000 to 150,000 clones, less than 95% detected once. The sequenced sample was peripheral blood, obtained on day 0 of AZD1222 vaccination. Receptors originate from an adult in good health. Each CDR3 is given with its conserved first and last residue. The order of the fields is J gene, D gene, clone size, V gene, CDR3 DNA, CDR3 protein. A D gene is named only where the DNA matches it firmly. Clone size is shown for a subset of rows, as once, few, many or a class of expanded clone.

TRBJ1-1	-	-	TRBV6-4	TGTGCCAGCAGGAGGACAGTGAACACTGAAGCTTTCTTT	CASRRTVNTEAFF
TRBJ2-1	TRBD2	-	TRBV15	TGTGCCACCGGTACTAGGGCCGCGGGGGACAATGAGCAGTTCTTC	CATGTRAAGDNEQFF
TRBJ1-6	-	-	TRBV28	TGTGCCAGCAGCCCACCGGGAACAAATTCACCCCTCCACTTT	CASSPPGTNSPLHF
TRBJ1-3	-	-	TRBV28	TGTGCCAGCAGTTTGCGGGACATTCGCGGAAACACCATATATTTT	CASSLRDIRGNTIYF
TRBJ2-7	TRBD2	-	TRBV29-1	TGCAGCGTTGAAGGGGTCGGGACTAGCGGGAGTCAAAACGAGCAGTACTTC	CSVEGVGTSGSQNEQYF
TRBJ2-1	TRBD1	once	TRBV18	TGTGCCAGCTCGCAGGGGGTTTTGGATGAGCAGTTCTTC	CASSQGVLDEQFF
TRBJ1-2	-	-	TRBV28	TGTGCCAGCAGTCCCCCCCTGGCAGGGGACTATGGCTACACCTTC	CASSPPLAGDYGYTF
TRBJ1-5	TRBD1	-	TRBV11-2	TGTGCCAGCAGCATCCCGGGACAGGGGTATCAGCCCCAGCATTTT	CASSIPGQGYQPQHF
TRBJ1-4	TRBD1	once	TRBV5-1	TGCGCCAGCAGATGGAGGACAGGGGGGGATGAAAAACTGTTTTTT	CASRWRTGGDEKLFF
TRBJ1-2	-	-	TRBV4-1	TGCGCCAGCAGCCAAGATCTATCCGGCTACACCTTC	CASSQDLSGYTF
TRBJ2-1	TRBD2	-	TRBV28	TGTGCCAGCAGTTTTGCCGGGGGGTGGGACAATGAGCAGTTCTTC	CASSFAGGWDNEQFF
TRBJ2-2	-	few	TRBV7-9	TGTGCCAGCAGCTTAGGGGGGCGCGCGAACACCGGGGAGCTGTTTTTT	CASSLGGRANTGELFF
TRBJ2-7	-	-	TRBV4-1	TGCGCCAGCAGCCCCGAGCCCCAAAACCCCGGGCAGTACTTC	CASSPEPQNPGQYF
TRBJ1-6	-	-	TRBV6-5	TGTGCCAGCAGTTCAGGGGTGTTATATAATTCACCCCTCCACTTT	CASSSGVLYNSPLHF
TRBJ2-1	-	-	TRBV5-1	TGCGCCAGCAGCTTGGAGGGTACAGGGAGAAATGAGCAGTTCTTC	CASSLEGTGRNEQFF
TRBJ2-5	-	few	TRBV12-5	TGTGCTAGTGGTTTGCCTACTTACCAGACCCAGTACTTC	CASGLPTYQTQYF
TRBJ1-2	-	-	TRBV7-8	TGTGCCAGCAGCTTCGGGACGGACTATGGCTACACCTTC	CASSFGTDYGYTF
TRBJ1-2	-	-	TRBV28	TGTGCCAGCAGTTCTTCCCCCGGTGGGGGGCGGTATGGCTACACCTTC	CASSSSPGGGRYGYTF
TRBJ2-7	-	-	TRBV29-1	TGCGTGGAGAGGGTTCCATACGAGCAGTACTTC	CVERVPYEQYF
TRBJ1-1	-	-	TRBV5-1	TGCGCCAGCAGCTTGGCCTTATCGGGGACTGAAGCTTTCTTT	CASSLALSGTEAFF
TRBJ2-7	-	-	TRBV27	TGTGCCAGCAGTTTATCCTTTGGCTTGTGGGTTAATCAATACGAGCAGTACTTC	CASSLSFGLWVNQYEQYF
TRBJ2-3	-	-	TRBV19	TGTGCCAGTAGTATTAGGGCGTCAGGGGATACGCAGTATTTT	CASSIRASGDTQYF
TRBJ1-6	-	-	TRBV13	TGTGCCAGCAGCTTAGGGGAACTACCCCTATCACCCCTCCACTTT	CASSLGELPLSPLHF
TRBJ2-2	TRBD2	-	TRBV7-9	TGTGCCAGCAGAGGTAGCGGGGCCACCGGGGAGCTGTTTTTT	CASRGSGATGELFF
TRBJ1-4	-	-	TRBV6-6	TGTGCCAGCACCCAGGGGAGGGAAGAAAAACTGTTTTTT	CASTQGREEKLFF
TRBJ1-4	-	-	TRBV3-1/TRBV3-2	TGTGCCAGCAGCCCGAGTCGAGTTAATGAAAAACTGTTTTTT	CASSPSRVNEKLFF
TRBJ2-7	TRBD1	-	TRBV5-6	TGTGCCAGCAGCTTGGTCAACAGGGGGCACGAGCAGTACTTC	CASSLVNRGHEQYF
TRBJ1-5	-	-	TRBV19	TGTGCCAGTAGTTATTGGGATAATCAGCCCCAGCATTTT	CASSYWDNQPQHF
TRBJ1-2	TRBD1	few	TRBV19	TGTGCCAGTACTACAGGGGAGAGGAGCTATGGCTACACCTTC	CASTTGERSYGYTF
TRBJ1-3	-	-	TRBV19	TGTGCCAGTAGTATAGATTCTACAGGCCGGGGGAGCTCTGGAAACACCATATATTTT	CASSIDSTGRGSSGNTIYF
TRBJ1-1	-	-	TRBV19	TGTGCCAGTAGTACGGGGATTTCGATGAACACTGAAGCTTTCTTT	CASSTGISMNTEAFF
TRBJ1-3	-	-	TRBV15	TGTGCCACCAGCCCGGGACTTTCGAGCTCTGGAAACACCATATATTTT	CATSPGLSSSGNTIYF
TRBJ2-2	-	-	TRBV28	TGTGCCAGCAGTTTAGGGGGAGTGGGGACCGGGGAGCTGTTTTTT	CASSLGGVGTGELFF
TRBJ2-3	TRBD2	-	TRBV9	TGTGCCAGCAGCGTAGCCGGGACTAGCGGAGGAGATACGCAGTATTTT	CASSVAGTSGGDTQYF
TRBJ1-2	-	-	TRBV4-1	TGCGCCAGCAGCTTTTACGACAGGAACTATGGCTACACCTTC	CASSFYDRNYGYTF
TRBJ1-4	-	-	TRBV18	TGTGCCAGCTCATCGCCTTTGGCCCGTGAAAAACTGTTTTTT	CASSSPLAREKLFF
TRBJ2-5	TRBD1	-	TRBV5-1	TGCGCCAGCAGCTTGTGGGACAGCTTCGTGGAGACCCAGTACTTC	CASSLWDSFVETQYF
TRBJ1-2	TRBD1	-	TRBV5-1	TGCGCCAGCAGCCGGGACAGGGAAACTTATGGCTACACCTTC	CASSRDRETYGYTF
TRBJ1-3	TRBD1	-	TRBV9	TGTGCCAGCAGCGCCTCTCAGGGGGTCGGTTCTGGAAACACCATATATTTT	CASSASQGVGSGNTIYF
TRBJ2-6	-	-	TRBV28	TGTGCCAGCAGTTTAAGTATCTCTGGGGCCAACGTCCTGACTTTC	CASSLSISGANVLTF
TRBJ1-5	TRBD1	-	TRBV30	TGTGCCTGGAGTGTTTGGGGACAGGGGGCAAAACAGCCCCAGCATTTT	CAWSVWGQGAKQPQHF
TRBJ2-2	TRBD1	-	TRBV5-6	TGTGCCAGCAGCTTGAGGGGGACAGGGACGAACACCGGGGAGCTGTTTTTT	CASSLRGTGTNTGELFF
TRBJ1-2	TRBD1	-	TRBV29-1	TGCAGCGTTGAATATGGGACAGCCTACACCTTC	CSVEYGTAYTF
TRBJ1-3	TRBD1	-	TRBV7-9	TGTGCCAGCAGTTCACGGCCCATGGACAGGGTGGACTCTGGAAACACCATATATTTT	CASSSRPMDRVDSGNTIYF
TRBJ2-5	TRBD2	-	TRBV7-8	TGTGCCAGCAGCTTGCCCCTAACTAGCGGGAGGGCCTTAGAGACCCAGTACTTC	CASSLPLTSGRALETQYF
TRBJ2-5	TRBD1	-	TRBV3-1/TRBV3-2	TGTGCCAGCAGCCAGACAGGGGGGCAAGAGACCCAGTACTTC	CASSQTGGQETQYF
TRBJ2-4	-	-	TRBV29-1	TGCAGCGTTGACCCCAGGGGAATCCCCCTTAAGGCCAAAAACATTCAGTACTTC	CSVDPRGIPLKAKNIQYF
TRBJ2-1	TRBD1	-	TRBV5-1	TGCGCCAGCAGCCTACCAACAGGGGATGAGCAGTTCTTC	CASSLPTGDEQFF
TRBJ1-3	-	-	TRBV30	TGTGCCTGGGGGGTTGCCGGACCCTCTGGAAACACCATATATTTT	CAWGVAGPSGNTIYF
TRBJ1-2	-	-	TRBV10-2	TGCGCCAGCAGGTACAGAGCTAACTATGGCTACACCTTC	CASRYRANYGYTF
TRBJ1-1	-	-	TRBV7-3	TGTGCCAGCAGCGAGGGGTGGGGCACTGAAGCTTTCTTT	CASSEGWGTEAFF